This TCR beta chain was sequenced in a study of CD8 T cells in Susac syndrome. CDR3 length: 17 amino acids. Between the trimmed V and J ends, which lost 3 bases and 2 bases, there was a span of 20 bases. Germline CDR1 MGHRA, CDR2 YSYEKL. When the RNA was reverse transcribed, random hexamers were used with an input of roughly 0.5 to 1 ug. TCRdb ran MiXCR on the immunoSEQ multiplex PCR reads and lists one entry per CDR3 protein. This table has roughly 400,000 distinct CDR3 sequences, around 85% appearing once. Sample: CD8+ T cells from PBMCs. This clonotype was obtained from a human donor with multiple sclerosis. The rearrangement uses TRBV4-1 and TRBJ2-7; D not certain. As DNA, the CDR3 is TGCGCCAGCAGCCAGGATTCCGACTTTCCCGCAACCTACGAGCAGTACTTC. Its protein product is CASSQDSDFPATYEQYF.